This T cell receptor beta chain is drawn from a study of immune cell composition in non-small cell lung cancer. For the study at large: Most cases were lung adenocarcinoma or squamous cell carcinoma.

On this clone: A far larger clone differs by one base, so this is likely a read error.

Normal lung was sampled as far from the tumour as possible, at least 3 cm. Method: immunoSEQ multiplex PCR; TCRdb's copy keeps in-frame clones and lacks some. This sample carries more than 15,000 clones, around 80% of them seen once, and the ten largest clones take approximately 10%. V lost 1 base to trimming and J lost 2 bases, with 16 bases between them. CDR3 length: 17 residues. Per germline, CDR1 MGHRA and CDR2 YSYEKL. This sample also appeared in a second study, on CD4 T cells in lung cancer. That paper states: Curative-intent resections for stage I-III non-small cell lung cancer supplied tumor and non-adjacent lung tissue.

This rearrangement joins TRBV4-1 to TRBJ2-3; D is perhaps TRBD2 (7 bases). Sequencing was carried out using non-adjacent lung tissue. This clonotype was obtained from a human donor with non-small cell lung cancer. The CDR3 DNA sequence: TGCGCCAGCAGCCAAGTGGGGGCGGGGGATACCACAGATACGCAGTATTTT. Translation gives CASSQVGAGDTTDTQYF.